The present T cell receptor beta chain was sequenced within a study of blood T cell repertoires in COVID-19. Study background: COVID-19 samples collected from the United States, Italy and Spain covered acute and convalescent phases. T cells, B-cell-depleted T cells, or PBMCs supplied cDNA or gDNA.

This CDR3 is built from 15 residues. With V trimmed by 5 bases and J by 8 bases, 12 bases remained unmatched. CDR1 and CDR2 from the germline V gene are MDHEN and SYDVKM. In the original analysis: For nucleated cells, counts were estimated from reference gene primer amplification. The repertoire was sequenced with immunoSEQ multiplex PCR; TCRdb's copy has only in-frame clones and lacks some. V and J calls plus clone size are reproduced from that table; the DNA served to infer D and trimming. Of about 130,000 clones in the sample, about 80% were seen once. The chain combines TRBV28 with TRBJ1-2; the match to TRBD1 covers 9 bases. This TCR came from a man aged 55 to 70 with acute or convalescent COVID-19. The sequencing input was peripheral blood. CDR3 bases: TGTGCCAGCAGTAATCCGGGACAGGGTTTCGGGGGCTACACCTTC. This sequence encodes CASSNPGQGFGGYTF.